The rows below give T cell receptor beta chains drawn from one sample of a study of cytomegalovirus exposure and HLA in healthy donors. Sequenced by immunoSEQ multiplex PCR; TCRdb stores in-frame clones only, minus some. The table has about 140,000 clones, about four fifths seen once; the top ten hold roughly 1.2%. Sequences were obtained from PBMCs. Source of these receptors: a male donor in good health and CMV-seropositive. Each CDR3 is given with its conserved first and last residue. A D gene is named only where the DNA matches it firmly. The size entry is marked missing in some rows and otherwise reads once, few, many or a size class.

TRBV5-1	TRBJ2-7	.	.	TGCGCCAGCAGCCCCAACCCGACAGGGGGTCTAGCGGGAGCCTACGAGCAGTACTTC	CASSPNPTGGLAGAYEQYF
TRBV2	TRBJ2-7	few	.	TGTGCCAGCAGTGCTTCAGGTACGCCTACGGCCTCCTACTTC	CASSASGTPTASYF
TRBV29-1	TRBJ1-2	.	TRBD1	TGCAGCGTTGGAGGGGGCCCTGACTATGGCTACACCTTC	CSVGGGPDYGYTF
TRBV5-1	TRBJ1-2	few	.	TGCGCCAGCAGCTTGGCCGGGGGGGCGCAAAACTATGGCTACACCTTC	CASSLAGGAQNYGYTF
TRBV7-9	TRBJ2-7	.	.	TGTTCCAGCAGCTACTCTCTGGAGCCCGAGCAGTACTTC	CSSSYSLEPEQYF
TRBV2	TRBJ1-1	.	.	TGTGCCAGAGCAGGGTACACTGAAGCTTTCTTT	CARAGYTEAFF
TRBV7-8	TRBJ2-3	.	TRBD2	TGTGCCAGCAGCTCGGTAACTAGCGGGAGAGTCACAGATACGCAGTATTTT	CASSSVTSGRVTDTQYF
TRBV11-3	TRBJ2-1	.	TRBD2	TGTGCCAGCAGCATGACTAGCGGATACAATGAGCAGTTCTTC	CASSMTSGYNEQFF
TRBV18	TRBJ1-1	.	.	TGTGCCAGCTCACCATCGGGGGAGAGTGGGACTGAAGCTTTCTTT	CASSPSGESGTEAFF
TRBV6-4	TRBJ2-6	.	.	TGTGCCAGCAGTCGCGGACCAGGGGGGCCCCCTGGGGCCAACGTCCTGACTTTC	CASSRGPGGPPGANVLTF
TRBV5-1	TRBJ2-7	.	.	TGCGCCAGCAGCTTCGGAGAAAACTACGAGCAGTACTTC	CASSFGENYEQYF
TRBV29-1	TRBJ2-3	.	TRBD1	TGCAGCGTTGAAGATCTAGGAGAGGGGGCTACAGATACGCAGTATTTT	CSVEDLGEGATDTQYF
TRBV18	TRBJ2-1	.	.	TGTGCCAGCTCACCACCGATTCCAGGGGATCCGTACAATGAGCAGTTCTTC	CASSPPIPGDPYNEQFF
TRBV5-1	TRBJ2-7	.	TRBD2	TGCGCCAGCAGCTTGTTTGTAGCGGGGGGAGGGAGAGGCGAGCAGTACTTC	CASSLFVAGGGRGEQYF
TRBV7-2	TRBJ2-5	.	.	TGTGCCAGCAGCTCATCCGGGACTCAAGAGACCCAGTACTTC	CASSSSGTQETQYF
TRBV11-2	TRBJ2-5	.	TRBD1	TGTGCCAGCAGCTTTCGTTTGCAGGGGGCGGCAGAGACCCAGTACTTC	CASSFRLQGAAETQYF
TRBV4-2	TRBJ1-1	.	.	TGTGCCAGCAGCCAAGATTCGGCCAGGGTAAACACTGAAGCTTTCTTT	CASSQDSARVNTEAFF
TRBV21-1	TRBJ2-7	.	.	TGTGCCAGCAGCAAACATTCGGGTAGCTCCTACGAGCAGTACTTC	CASSKHSGSSYEQYF
TRBV7-9	TRBJ1-4	.	TRBD1	TGTGCCAGCAGCTCTCGGACAGGGGGCGATGAAAAACTGTTTTTT	CASSSRTGGDEKLFF
TRBV2	TRBJ1-2	.	TRBD1	TGTGCCAGCAGTGAACGCCTCCGGGACAGGGGGTATGGCTACACCTTC	CASSERLRDRGYGYTF
TRBV2	TRBJ2-5	.	TRBD2	TGTGCCAGCAGTGATTTCGTACTAGCGGGAGAAGAGACCCAGTACTTC	CASSDFVLAGEETQYF
TRBV10-3	TRBJ2-7	.	.	TGTGCCATCAGGCTAGGACAGGGAGGGTACGAGCAGTACTTC	CAIRLGQGGYEQYF
TRBV7-9	TRBJ1-4	.	.	TGTTCCAGCAGCCCCCCCCACAGGGTTTCTGCGTCTGATGAAAAACTGTTTTTT	CSSSPPHRVSASDEKLFF
TRBV6-5	TRBJ2-7	.	.	TGTGCCAGCAGTTACTCGTGGACAATGAGCTCCTACGAGCAGTACTTC	CASSYSWTMSSYEQYF
TRBV5-1	TRBJ1-1	once	.	TGCGCCAGCAGCTCACAGACGAACACTGAAGCTTTCTTT	CASSSQTNTEAFF
TRBV7-9	TRBJ1-3	.	TRBD1	TGTGCCAGCAGCTTAGAGGACAGGGGGCGACTCATATATTTT	CASSLEDRGRLIYF
TRBV5-1	TRBJ2-3	.	TRBD1	TGCGCCAGCAACCAACCGACAGGGGATACGCAGTATTTT	CASNQPTGDTQYF
TRBV5-1	TRBJ2-7	.	.	TGCGCCAGCAGCTTGGACCAGGGGCGAGCTTACGAGCAGTACTTC	CASSLDQGRAYEQYF
TRBV19	TRBJ2-2	.	TRBD1	TGTGCCAGTAGTTTTAGGGGCAGGGGGACCGGGGAGCTGTTTTTT	CASSFRGRGTGELFF
TRBV7-9	TRBJ2-7	.	.	TGTGCCAGCAGCCCACCGGTTGAGGTCGAGCAGTACTTC	CASSPPVEVEQYF
TRBV4-3	TRBJ2-6	medium-sized	TRBD1	TGCGCCAGCAGCCAAGAAGGGCAGGGGGTGACTGGGGCCAACGTCCTGACTTTC	CASSQEGQGVTGANVLTF
TRBV19	TRBJ2-2	.	.	TGTGCCAGTAGTGGGGCTAGCCCTAGGGGGACCGGGGAGCTGTTTTTT	CASSGASPRGTGELFF
TRBV7-6	TRBJ2-1	.	.	TGTGCCAGCAGCTCGGAAGAGCGTGAGCAGTTCTTC	CASSSEEREQFF
TRBV29-1	TRBJ2-1	.	.	TGCAGCGTCCCGCCCATGGGAGGGGGTTCCTACAATGAGCAGTTCTTC	CSVPPMGGGSYNEQFF
TRBV27	TRBJ1-1	.	.	TGTGCCAGCTCTCGCGGCAGCCCAAACACTGAAGCTTTCTTT	CASSRGSPNTEAFF
TRBV5-5	TRBJ2-5	few	.	TGTGCCAGCAGCTTGGACAGATTTCAAGAGACCCAGTACTTC	CASSLDRFQETQYF
TRBV6-6	TRBJ1-2	.	.	TGTGCCAGCAGCCCCCCGGGGAACAATGGCTACACCTTC	CASSPPGNNGYTF
TRBV27	TRBJ2-3	once	TRBD2	TGTGCCAGCAGTCCTCCCGGCGGGGGGGCTGGAGATACGCAGTATTTT	CASSPPGGGAGDTQYF
TRBV19	TRBJ1-5	.	.	TGTGCCAGTAGTATGGACATAGATCAGCCCCAGCATTTT	CASSMDIDQPQHF
TRBV10-3	TRBJ1-3	.	.	TGTGCCATCAGTGAGTCAGGGGCAGCTGGAAACACCATATATTTT	CAISESGAAGNTIYF
TRBV29-1	TRBJ2-7	.	TRBD1	TGCAGCGTTTCACAGGGGTGGTCCTACGAGCAGTACTTC	CSVSQGWSYEQYF
TRBV7-2	TRBJ2-1	.	.	TGTGCCAGCAGCTTGACAGTGAGCTCCTACAATGAGCAGTTCTTC	CASSLTVSSYNEQFF
TRBV9	TRBJ2-7	.	.	TGTGCCAGCAGCGCCCCCCTTTCCTACGAGCAGTACTTC	CASSAPLSYEQYF
TRBV18	TRBJ2-6	.	.	TGTGCCAGCTCACCAGTACTCTCTGGGGCCAACGTCCTGACTTTC	CASSPVLSGANVLTF
TRBV6-5	TRBJ2-7	few	.	TGTGCCAGCAGTTATTGGGAGCTGGGCTACGAGCAGTACTTC	CASSYWELGYEQYF
TRBV5-4	TRBJ2-7	.	.	TGTGCCAGCAGCTTGGTTGGGGGGAGGCCCTACGAGCAGTACTTC	CASSLVGGRPYEQYF
TRBV10-3	TRBJ2-2	.	TRBD2	TGTGCCATCACTTCAAGCGGGAGGGCCCCGAACACCGGGGAGCTGTTTTTT	CAITSSGRAPNTGELFF
TRBV6-5	TRBJ1-5	.	.	TGTGCCACCTCACAGGACCCCGGCAATCAGCCCCAGCATTTT	CATSQDPGNQPQHF
TRBV5-4	TRBJ2-5	once	TRBD2	TGTGCCAGCAGCTTCAGCGGGGGGGCCGACGAGACCCAGTACTTC	CASSFSGGADETQYF
TRBV28	TRBJ1-2	.	TRBD1	TGTGCCAGCAGACTGACAGGGGGTTACTATGGCTACACCTTC	CASRLTGGYYGYTF
TRBV27	TRBJ1-5	.	TRBD1	TGTGCCAGCAGCCAGGGGGCGCGGGTGGATCAGCCCCAGCATTTT	CASSQGARVDQPQHF
TRBV5-1	TRBJ1-1	.	TRBD1	TGCGCCAGCAGCTTGGGGGGTCCAGGGGGAACTGAAGCTTTCTTT	CASSLGGPGGTEAFF
TRBV15	TRBJ2-1	once	TRBD2	TGTGCCACCAGCAGAGTCGCGTCATCGGCTAGCGGGGGTGGCTCCTACAATGAGCAGTTCTTC	CATSRVASSASGGGSYNEQFF
TRBV6-5	TRBJ1-5	.	.	TGTGCCAGCAGCCACTCCCGGCGGAGCAATCAGCCCCAGCATTTT	CASSHSRRSNQPQHF
TRBV4-2	TRBJ2-5	.	.	TGTGCCAGCAGCTCGTCTAGCGAAGAGACCCAGTACTTC	CASSSSSEETQYF
TRBV7-2	TRBJ2-1	.	TRBD1	TGTGCCAGCATCCATCTACCTGGGACAGTCTACAATGAGCAGTTCTTC	CASIHLPGTVYNEQFF
TRBV6-6	TRBJ2-7	.	TRBD2	TGTGCCAGCAGTTACAATTTGGCTAGCGGGATGGGCGAGCAGTACTTC	CASSYNLASGMGEQYF